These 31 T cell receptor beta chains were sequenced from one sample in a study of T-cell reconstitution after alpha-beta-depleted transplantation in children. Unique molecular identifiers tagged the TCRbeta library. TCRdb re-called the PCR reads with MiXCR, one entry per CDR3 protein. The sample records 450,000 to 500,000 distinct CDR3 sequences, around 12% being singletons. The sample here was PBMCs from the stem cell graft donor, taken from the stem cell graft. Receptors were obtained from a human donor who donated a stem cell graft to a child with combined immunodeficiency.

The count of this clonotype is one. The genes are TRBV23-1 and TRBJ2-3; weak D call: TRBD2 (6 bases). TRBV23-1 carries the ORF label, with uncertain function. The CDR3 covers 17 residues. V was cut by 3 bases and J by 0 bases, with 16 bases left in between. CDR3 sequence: CASSQRDLAVSTDTQYF. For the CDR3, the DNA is TGCGCCAGCAGTCAGCGGGACTTGGCAGTTAGCACAGATACGCAGTATTTT.

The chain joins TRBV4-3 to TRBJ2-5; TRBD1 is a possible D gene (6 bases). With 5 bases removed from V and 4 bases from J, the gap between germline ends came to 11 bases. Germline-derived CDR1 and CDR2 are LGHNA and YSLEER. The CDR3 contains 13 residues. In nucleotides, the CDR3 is TGCGCCAGCAGCGCACGGACAGCAGAGACCCAGTACTTC. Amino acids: CASSARTAETQYF.

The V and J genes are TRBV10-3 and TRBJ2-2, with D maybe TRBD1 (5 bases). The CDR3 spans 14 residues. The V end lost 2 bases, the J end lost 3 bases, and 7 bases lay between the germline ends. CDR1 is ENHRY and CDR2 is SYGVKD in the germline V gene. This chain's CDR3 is CAISELGDTGELFF. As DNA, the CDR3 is TGTGCCATCAGTGAGCTAGGGGACACCGGGGAGCTGTTTTTT.

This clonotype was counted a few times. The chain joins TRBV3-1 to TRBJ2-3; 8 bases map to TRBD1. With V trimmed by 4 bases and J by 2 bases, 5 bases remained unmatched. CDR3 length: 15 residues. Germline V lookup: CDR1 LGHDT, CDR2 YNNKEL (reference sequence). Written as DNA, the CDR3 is TGTGCCAGCAGCCTAACGACAGGGGACACAGATACGCAGTATTTT. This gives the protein CASSLTTGDTDTQYF.

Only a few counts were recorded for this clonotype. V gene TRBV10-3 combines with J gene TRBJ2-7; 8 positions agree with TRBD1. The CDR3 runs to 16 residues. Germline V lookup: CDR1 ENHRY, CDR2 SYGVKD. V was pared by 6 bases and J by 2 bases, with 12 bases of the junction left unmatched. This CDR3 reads CAISAPSRDRPYEQYF. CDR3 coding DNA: TGTGCCATCAGCGCACCTTCCCGGGACAGGCCCTACGAGCAGTACTTC.

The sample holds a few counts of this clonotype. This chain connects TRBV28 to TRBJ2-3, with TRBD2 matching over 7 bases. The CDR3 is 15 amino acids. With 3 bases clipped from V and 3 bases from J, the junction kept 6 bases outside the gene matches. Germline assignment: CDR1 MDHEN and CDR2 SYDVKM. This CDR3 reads CASSFLGGGTDTQYF. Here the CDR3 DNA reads TGTGCCAGCAGTTTCTTGGGGGGGGGGACAGATACGCAGTATTTT.

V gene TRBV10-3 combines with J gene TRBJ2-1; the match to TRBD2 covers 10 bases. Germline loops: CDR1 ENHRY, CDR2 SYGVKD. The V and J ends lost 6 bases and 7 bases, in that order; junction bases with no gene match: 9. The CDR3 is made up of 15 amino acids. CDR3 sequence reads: CAISEPGLALNEQFF. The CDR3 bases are TGTGCCATCAGCGAACCGGGACTAGCGTTAAATGAGCAGTTCTTC.

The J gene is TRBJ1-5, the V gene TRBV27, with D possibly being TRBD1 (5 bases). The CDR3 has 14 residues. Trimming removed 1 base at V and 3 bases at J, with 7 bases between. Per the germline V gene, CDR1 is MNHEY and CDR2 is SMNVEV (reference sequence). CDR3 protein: CASSLLGTNQPQHF. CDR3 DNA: TGTGCCAGCAGTTTATTGGGGACCAATCAGCCCCAGCATTTT.

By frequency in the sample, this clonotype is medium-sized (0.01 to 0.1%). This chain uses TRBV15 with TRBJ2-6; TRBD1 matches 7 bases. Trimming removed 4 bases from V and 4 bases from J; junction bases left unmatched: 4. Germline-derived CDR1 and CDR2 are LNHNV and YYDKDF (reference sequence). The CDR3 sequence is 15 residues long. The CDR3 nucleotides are TGTGCCACCAGCACCGACAGGGCAGGGGCCAACGTCCTGACTTTC. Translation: CATSTDRAGANVLTF.

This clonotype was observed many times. CDR3 DNA sequence: TGCAGTGCGGGGGTGACTAGTCCCGAGCAGTACTTC. Encoded protein: CSAGVTSPEQYF. The chain uses TRBV20-1 and TRBJ2-7; the D gene is possibly TRBD2 (6 bases). The germline V gene encodes CDR1 DFQATT and CDR2 SNEGSKA (reference sequence). The CDR3 loop spans 12 amino acids. V was trimmed by 6 bases and J by 6 bases, leaving 15 bases between them.

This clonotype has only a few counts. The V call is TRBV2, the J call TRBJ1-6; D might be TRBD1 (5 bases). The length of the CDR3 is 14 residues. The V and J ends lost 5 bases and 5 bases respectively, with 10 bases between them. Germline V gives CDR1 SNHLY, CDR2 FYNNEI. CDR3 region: CASSLQGDNSPLHF. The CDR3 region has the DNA TGTGCCAGCAGTCTGCAGGGCGATAATTCACCCCTCCACTTT.

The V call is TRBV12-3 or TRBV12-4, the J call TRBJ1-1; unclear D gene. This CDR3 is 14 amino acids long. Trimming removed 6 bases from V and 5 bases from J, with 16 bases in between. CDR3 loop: CASSLGSFRTEAFF. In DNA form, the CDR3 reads TGTGCCAGCAGCCTTGGGAGCTTTCGGACTGAAGCTTTCTTT.

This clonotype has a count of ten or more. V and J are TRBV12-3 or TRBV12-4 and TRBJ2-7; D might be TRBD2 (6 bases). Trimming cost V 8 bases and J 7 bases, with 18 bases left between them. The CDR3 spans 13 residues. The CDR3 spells CASSGTQLEEQYF. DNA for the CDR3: TGTGCCAGCTCCGGGACTCAACTCGAGGAGCAGTACTTC.

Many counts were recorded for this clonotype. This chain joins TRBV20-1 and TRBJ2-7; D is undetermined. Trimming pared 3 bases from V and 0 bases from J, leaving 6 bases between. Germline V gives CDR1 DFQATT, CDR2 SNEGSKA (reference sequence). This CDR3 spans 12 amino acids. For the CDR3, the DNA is TGCAGTGCTAGTGGGGACTCCTACGAGCAGTACTTC. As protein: CSASGDSYEQYF.

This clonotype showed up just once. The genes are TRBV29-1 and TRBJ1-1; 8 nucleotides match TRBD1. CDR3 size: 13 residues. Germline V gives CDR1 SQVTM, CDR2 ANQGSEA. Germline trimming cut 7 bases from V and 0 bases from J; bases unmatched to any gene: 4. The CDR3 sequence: CSGTGNLNTEAFF. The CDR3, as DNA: TGCAGCGGGACAGGGAACTTGAACACTGAAGCTTTCTTT.

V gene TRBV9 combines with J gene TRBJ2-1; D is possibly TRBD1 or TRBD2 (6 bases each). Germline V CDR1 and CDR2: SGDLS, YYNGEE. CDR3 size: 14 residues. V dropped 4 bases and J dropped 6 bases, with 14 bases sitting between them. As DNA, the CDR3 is TGTGCCAGCAGCCCGGGGGCTATTCTCAATGAGCAGTTCTTC. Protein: CASSPGAILNEQFF. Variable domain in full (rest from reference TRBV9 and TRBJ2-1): DSGVTQTPKHLITATGQRVTLRCSPRSGDLSVYWYQQSLDQGLQFLIQYYNGEERAKGNILERFSAQQFPDLHSELNLSSLELGDSALYFCASSPGAILNEQFFGPGTRLTVL.

Written as DNA, the CDR3 is TGTGCCAGCAGTTTCGCCCCTGGAGCTTTCTTT. Translated, it gives CASSFAPGAFF. This rearrangement joins TRBV12-3 or TRBV12-4 to TRBJ1-1, with unresolved D. V lost 3 bases, J lost 10 bases, and 9 bases lay in between. The CDR3 has 11 residues.

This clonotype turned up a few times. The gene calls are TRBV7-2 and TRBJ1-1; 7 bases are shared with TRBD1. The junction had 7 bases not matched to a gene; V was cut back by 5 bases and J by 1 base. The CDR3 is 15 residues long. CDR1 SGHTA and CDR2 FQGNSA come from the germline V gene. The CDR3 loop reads CASSLWGQQNTEAFF. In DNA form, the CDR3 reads TGTGCCAGCAGCCTCTGGGGACAGCAGAACACTGAAGCTTTCTTT. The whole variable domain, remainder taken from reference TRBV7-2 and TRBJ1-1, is GAGVSQSPSNKVTEKGKDVELRCDPISGHTALYWYRQSLGQGLEFLIYFQGNSAPDKSGLPSDRFSAERTGGSVSTLTIQRTQQEDSAVYLCASSLWGQQNTEAFFGQGTRLTVV.

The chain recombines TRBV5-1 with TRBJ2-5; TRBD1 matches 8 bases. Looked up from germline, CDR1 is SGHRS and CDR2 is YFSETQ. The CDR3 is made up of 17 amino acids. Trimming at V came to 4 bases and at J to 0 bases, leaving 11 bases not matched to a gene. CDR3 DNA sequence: TGCGCCAGCAGCAAGGAGCCGGGACAGGTTTACCAAGAGACCCAGTACTTC. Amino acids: CASSKEPGQVYQETQYF.

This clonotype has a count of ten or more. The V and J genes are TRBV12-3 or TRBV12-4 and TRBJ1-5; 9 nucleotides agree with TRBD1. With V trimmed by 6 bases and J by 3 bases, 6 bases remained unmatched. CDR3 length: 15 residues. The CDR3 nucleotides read TGTGCCAGCAGCTACGGACAGGGGTCCAATCAGCCCCAGCATTTT. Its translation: CASSYGQGSNQPQHF.

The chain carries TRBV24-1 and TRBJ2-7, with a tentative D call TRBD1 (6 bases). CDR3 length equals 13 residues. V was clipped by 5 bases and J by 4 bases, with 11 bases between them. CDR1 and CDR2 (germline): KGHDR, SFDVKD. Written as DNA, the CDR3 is TGTGCCACCAGTGTTGGGGGCAGGTACGAGCAGTACTTC. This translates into CATSVGGRYEQYF.

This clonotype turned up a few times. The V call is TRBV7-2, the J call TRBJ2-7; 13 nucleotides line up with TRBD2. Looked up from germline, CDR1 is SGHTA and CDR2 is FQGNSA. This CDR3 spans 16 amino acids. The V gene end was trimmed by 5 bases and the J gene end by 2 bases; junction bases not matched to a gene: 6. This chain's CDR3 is CASSQTLAGGPYEQYF. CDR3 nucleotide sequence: TGTGCCAGCAGCCAGACACTAGCGGGGGGGCCCTACGAGCAGTACTTC.

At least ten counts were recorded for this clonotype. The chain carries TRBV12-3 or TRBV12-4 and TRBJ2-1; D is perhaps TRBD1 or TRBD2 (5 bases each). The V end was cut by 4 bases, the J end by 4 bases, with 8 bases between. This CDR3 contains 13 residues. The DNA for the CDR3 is TGTGCCAGCAGTTCGGGACCTTACAATGAGCAGTTCTTC. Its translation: CASSSGPYNEQFF.

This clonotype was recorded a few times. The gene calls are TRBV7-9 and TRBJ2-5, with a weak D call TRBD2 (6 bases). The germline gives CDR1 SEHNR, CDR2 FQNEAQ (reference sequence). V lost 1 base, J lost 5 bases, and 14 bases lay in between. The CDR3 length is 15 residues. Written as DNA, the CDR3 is TGTGCCAGCAGCTTAGGATCCGGGGGAGATGAGACCCAGTACTTC. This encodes CASSLGSGGDETQYF.

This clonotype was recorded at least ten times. CDR3 coding DNA: TGCAGCGCTAGCGGGGGCGGGAGGGCCGAAGGCATTCAGTACTTC. Its translation is CSASGGGRAEGIQYF. The rearrangement links TRBV29-1 to TRBJ2-4, with 10 bases matching TRBD2. Germline V gene data show CDR1 as SQVTM and CDR2 as ANQGSEA. Trimming removed 7 bases from V and 9 bases from J; junction bases left unmatched: 15. The CDR3 covers 15 residues.

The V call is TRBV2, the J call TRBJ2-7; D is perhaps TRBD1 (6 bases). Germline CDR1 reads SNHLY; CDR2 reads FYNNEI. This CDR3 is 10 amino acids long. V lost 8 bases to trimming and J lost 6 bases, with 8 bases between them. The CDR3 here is CASLGGEQYF. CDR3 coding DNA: TGTGCCAGCTTAGGGGGCGAGCAGTACTTC. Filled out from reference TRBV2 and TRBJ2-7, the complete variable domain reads EPEVTQTPSHQVTQMGQEVILRCVPISNHLYFYWYRQILGQKVEFLVSFYNNEISEKSEIFDDQFSVERPDGSNFTLKIRSTKLEDSAMYFCASLGGEQYFGPGTRLTVT.

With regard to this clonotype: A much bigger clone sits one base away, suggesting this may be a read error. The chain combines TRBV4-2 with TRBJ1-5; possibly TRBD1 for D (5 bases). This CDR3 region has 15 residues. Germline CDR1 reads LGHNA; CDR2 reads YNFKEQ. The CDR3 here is CATSQDGGLNQPQHF. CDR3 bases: TGTGCCACCAGCCAAGATGGGGGGTTAAATCAGCCCCAGCATTTT.

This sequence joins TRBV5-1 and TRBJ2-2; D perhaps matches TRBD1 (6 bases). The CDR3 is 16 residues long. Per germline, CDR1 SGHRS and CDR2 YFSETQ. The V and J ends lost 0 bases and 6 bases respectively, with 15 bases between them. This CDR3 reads CASSLAAGVLAGELFF. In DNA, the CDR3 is TGCGCCAGCAGCTTGGCGGCAGGGGTGTTAGCCGGGGAGCTGTTTTTT.

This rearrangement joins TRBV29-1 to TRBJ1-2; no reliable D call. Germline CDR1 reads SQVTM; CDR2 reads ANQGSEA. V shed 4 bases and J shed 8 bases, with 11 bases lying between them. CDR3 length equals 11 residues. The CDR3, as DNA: TGCAGCGTTGTTACTAAGGGCGGCTACACCTTC. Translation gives CSVVTKGGYTF.

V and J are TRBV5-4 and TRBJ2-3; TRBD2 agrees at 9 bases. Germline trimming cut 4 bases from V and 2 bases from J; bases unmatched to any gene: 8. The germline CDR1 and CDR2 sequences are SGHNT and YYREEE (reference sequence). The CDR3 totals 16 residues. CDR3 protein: CASSSGTSRTTDTQYF. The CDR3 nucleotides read TGTGCCAGCAGCAGCGGGACTAGCCGAACCACAGATACGCAGTATTTT.

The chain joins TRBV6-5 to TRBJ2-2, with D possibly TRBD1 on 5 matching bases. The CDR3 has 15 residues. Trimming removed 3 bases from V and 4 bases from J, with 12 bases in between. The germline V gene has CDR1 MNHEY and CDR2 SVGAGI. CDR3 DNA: TGTGCCAGCAGTTATAGGGGCTCGGCCACCGGGGAGCTGTTTTTT. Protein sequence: CASSYRGSATGELFF.